Following are 14 T cell receptor beta chains from one sample sequenced in a study of CD8 T cells in ankylosing spondylitis. TCRdb called the 5' RACE reads again in MiXCR, with one record for every CDR3 protein. The sample comprises 180,000 or so distinct CDR3 sequences, more than 9% of which are singletons, and 25% to 35% rests with the top ten. The sample was blood, either unsorted or a sorted T cell fraction (not recorded which). The source of these receptors is a male donor with ankylosing spondylitis or in good health (not recorded which).

In this sample, this clonotype turned up many times. The rearrangement links TRBV3-1 to TRBJ1-3; D remains unclear. The CDR3 loop spans 14 amino acids. Trimming took 1 base from V and 0 from J, leaving 4 bases between them. The germline V gene has CDR1 LGHDT and CDR2 YNNKEL (reference sequence). CDR3 sequence reads: CASSQAVSGNTIYF. The CDR3, as DNA: TGTGCCAGCAGCCAAGCTGTCTCTGGAAACACCATATATTTT. Variable domain in full (rest from reference TRBV3-1 and TRBJ1-3): DTAVSQTPKYLVTQMGNDKSIKCEQNLGHDTMYWYKQDSKKFLKIMFSYNNKELIINETVPNRFSPKSPDKAHLNLHINSLELGDSAVYFCASSQAVSGNTIYFGEGSWLTVV.

This clonotype showed up just a few times. This chain uses TRBV12-5 with TRBJ1-1; 8 bases agree with TRBD1. With 2 bases clipped from V and 3 bases from J, the junction kept 8 bases outside the gene matches. The CDR3 totals 16 residues. CDR1 LGHNT and CDR2 FRNRAP come from the germline V gene. The CDR3 nucleotides are TGTGCTAGTGGTTTGCCTTTGACAGGGGAGGACACTGAAGCTTTCTTT. This gives the protein CASGLPLTGEDTEAFF.

At least ten counts were recorded for this clonotype. The chain employs TRBV5-1 and TRBJ2-7, with 8 bases aligning to TRBD1. V trimming: 4 bases; J trimming: 5 bases; junction bases outside the gene matches: 5. The CDR3 covers 13 residues. Germline CDR1 SGHRS, CDR2 YFSETQ. The DNA of the CDR3 is TGCGCCAGCAGCCCGGGACAGGTTCACGAGCAGTACTTC. This translates into CASSPGQVHEQYF.

This clonotype was recorded many times. The gene calls are TRBV5-1 and TRBJ2-2; 15 bases line up with TRBD2. The CDR3 loop spans 18 amino acids. V shed 3 bases, J shed 2 bases, and the junction held 5 bases outside the gene matches. Germline V CDR1 and CDR2: SGHRS, YFSETQ. CDR3 protein: CASSWGLAGGPNTGELFF. The CDR3 bases are TGCGCCAGCAGCTGGGGACTAGCGGGGGGCCCTAACACCGGGGAGCTGTTTTTT.

This clonotype was seen only a few times. This chain joins TRBV6-2 or TRBV6-3 and TRBJ2-7; D assignment may be TRBD1 or TRBD2 (5 bases each). V dropped 3 bases and J dropped 0 bases, with 15 bases sitting between them. The CDR3 contains 16 residues. CDR1 MNHEY and CDR2 SVGEGT come from the germline V gene. CDR3 coding DNA: TGTGCCAGCAGTTATCCTGGGACCAGGAACTCCTACGAGCAGTACTTC. Residues: CASSYPGTRNSYEQYF.

This clonotype showed up many times. The V gene is TRBV7-6, the J gene TRBJ1-1, with D tentatively TRBD1 (6 bases). This CDR3 is built from 15 residues. V was trimmed by 4 bases and J by 1 base, leaving 13 bases between them. CDR1 SGHVS and CDR2 FNYEAQ come from the germline V gene. The chain's CDR3 is CASSSRSGANTEAFF. The CDR3 nucleotides are TGTGCCAGCAGCTCGCGATCAGGGGCGAACACTGAAGCTTTCTTT.

Turning to this clonotype: Compared with germline, one end of the junction differs, possibly owing to a read error. V is TRBV11-3 and J is TRBJ1-1; D is possibly TRBD1 (5 bases). The germline V gene encodes CDR1 SGHNT and CDR2 YENEEA. The CDR3 consists of 14 residues. The CDR3 here is CAGSLWVGDTEAFF. The CDR3, as DNA: TGTGCCGGCAGCTTATGGGTGGGGGACACTGAAGCTTTCTTT.

The V gene is TRBV2, the J gene TRBJ2-3; no clear D gene. Germline V gene sequence: CDR1 SNHLY, CDR2 FYNNEI. The CDR3 loop spans 15 amino acids. Trimming pared 6 bases from V and 5 bases from J, leaving 18 bases between. CDR3 DNA sequence: TGTGCCAGCAGAGAAACCCCAATATTCCAAGATACGCAGTATTTT. Protein: CASRETPIFQDTQYF.

This clonotype was counted at least ten times. This chain joins TRBV9 and TRBJ2-7; D may be TRBD2 (5 bases). The length of the CDR3 is 12 residues. Germline lookup yields CDR1 SGDLS and CDR2 YYNGEE. V dropped 5 bases and J dropped 5 bases, with 11 bases sitting between them. The CDR3, as DNA: TGTGCCAGCAGTACAGAGGGTGACGAGCAGTACTTC. Amino acid sequence: CASSTEGDEQYF.

The chain combines TRBV10-3 with TRBJ1-1; no reliable D call. Germline V gives CDR1 ENHRY, CDR2 SYGVKD. CDR3 length: 13 amino acids. The CDR3, as DNA: TGTGCGAAAAGGTTCGATTTGAACACTGAAGCTTTCTTT. Amino acid sequence: CAKRFDLNTEAFF.

At least ten counts were recorded for this clonotype. CDR3 sequence reads: CASSSISGGLYEQYF. CDR3 coding DNA: TGTGCCAGCAGCTCAATCTCTGGGGGCCTCTACGAGCAGTACTTC. This chain joins TRBV7-6 and TRBJ2-7, with a tentative D call TRBD1 (6 bases). Germline lookup yields CDR1 SGHVS and CDR2 FNYEAQ. The CDR3 spans 15 residues. Trimming cost V 4 bases and J 3 bases, with 16 bases left between them. The variable domain in full, completed from reference TRBV7-6 and TRBJ2-7, reads GAGVSQSPRYKVTKRGQDVALRCDPISGHVSLYWYRQALGQGPEFLTYFNYEAQQDKSGLPNDRFSAERPEGSISTLTIQRTEQRDSAMYRCASSSISGGLYEQYFGPGTRLTVT.

In its sample, this clonotype was seen many times. The genes are TRBV12-3 or TRBV12-4 and TRBJ2-6, with 7 bases aligning to TRBD2. The CDR3 runs to 15 residues. V trimming: 5 bases; J trimming: 4 bases; junction bases outside the gene matches: 5. The CDR3, as DNA: TGTGCCAGCAGTCCTCTAGCGGTAGGGGCCAACGTCCTGACTTTC. Translating gives CASSPLAVGANVLTF.

This clonotype was seen many times. The chain joins TRBV25-1 to TRBJ2-3; D gene uncertain. The CDR3 extends over 11 amino acids. Germline V CDR1 and CDR2: MGHDK, SYGVNS. Trimming shortened V by 6 bases and J by 2 bases, and 3 bases separated the two germline ends. The CDR3 protein is CASRNTDTQYF. CDR3 DNA sequence: TGTGCCAGCAGGAACACAGATACGCAGTATTTT.

This chain joins TRBV3-1 and TRBJ1-2, with no clear D. V gave up 0 bases and J gave up 7 bases, with 9 bases separating them. CDR1 is LGHDT and CDR2 is YNNKEL in the germline V gene (reference sequence). This CDR3 is built from 13 residues. CDR3 nucleotides: TGTGCCAGCAGCCAAGATCGGACGACTGGCTACACCTTC. It yields the protein CASSQDRTTGYTF.